The 26 T cell receptor beta chains in this list originate from one sample, sequenced in a study of T cell responses to AZD1222 COVID-19 vaccine. Only in-frame clones appear in the TCRdb table, and some are missing; sequencing was by immunoSEQ multiplex PCR. The sample lists roughly 120,000 clones; 85% to 90% were seen once. This material consisted of peripheral blood, taken 28 days after the second AZD1222 dose. All receptors derive from an adult who received the AZD1222 COVID-19 vaccine.

This clone is categorized as medium-sized. This chain joins TRBV11-3 and TRBJ2-7; 7 bases agree with TRBD1. The CDR3 extends over 14 amino acids. With V trimmed by 3 bases and J by 3 bases, 5 bases remained unmatched. The germline CDR1 and CDR2 sequences are SGHNT and YENEEA. This CDR3 is CASSFGDRYYEQYF. The CDR3 DNA reads TGTGCCAGCAGCTTCGGGGACAGATACTACGAGCAGTACTTC.

The genes are TRBV3-1 (or the pseudogene TRBV3-2) and TRBJ1-2; perhaps TRBD1 as D (6 bases). Germline CDR1 and CDR2: LGHDT and YNNKEL (reference sequence). Trimming took 0 bases from V and 8 from J, leaving 13 bases between them. The CDR3 sequence is 14 residues long. CDR3 bases: TGTGCCAGCAGCCAAGATAACAGGGCAGGGGGCTACACCTTC. This encodes CASSQDNRAGGYTF.

The rearrangement joins TRBV5-1 to TRBJ2-7, with D perhaps TRBD1 or TRBD2 (5 bases each). Germline V gene sequence: CDR1 SGHRS, CDR2 YFSETQ. The CDR3 has 14 amino acids. Deletions cut 4 bases from V and 6 bases from J, with 17 bases between. This CDR3 reads CASSEGPFGFEQYF. DNA for the CDR3: TGCGCCAGCAGCGAGGGACCTTTCGGATTCGAGCAGTACTTC. Filled out from reference TRBV5-1 and TRBJ2-7, the complete variable domain reads KAGVTQTPRYLIKTRGQQVTLSCSPISGHRSVSWYQQTPGQGLQFLFEYFSETQRNKGNFPGRFSGRQFSNSRSEMNVSTLELGDSALYLCASSEGPFGFEQYFGPGTRLTVT.

This sequence joins TRBV12-5 and TRBJ2-5; D uncertain. This CDR3 is built from 16 residues. The V gene's germline CDR1 is LGHNT and CDR2 FRNRAP. V lost 5 bases to trimming and J lost 1 base, with 17 bases between them. In nucleotides, the CDR3 is TGTGCTAGTGGTCAGACCGTCGCGACGGGCCAAGAGACCCAGTACTTC. This gives the protein CASGQTVATGQETQYF.

This clone was seen a few times. This CDR3 is CASSPDLVVSYEQYF. The CDR3 DNA is TGTGCCAGCAGCCCGGACCTGGTTGTCTCCTACGAGCAGTACTTC. The chain combines TRBV7-8 with TRBJ2-7; no definite D call. The V gene's germline CDR1 is SGHVS and CDR2 FQNEAQ. Trimming took off 5 bases at V and 0 bases at J, with 14 bases between the two ends. The CDR3 is 15 amino acids.

The CDR3 reads CASRVGGYYEQYF. The CDR3 DNA reads TGTGCCAGCAGGGTGGGCGGCTACTACGAGCAGTACTTC. V usage is TRBV2 and J usage is TRBJ2-7, with unresolved D. The CDR3 length is 13 residues. CDR1 and CDR2 (germline): SNHLY, FYNNEI. Trimming cost V 6 bases and J 3 bases, with 12 bases left between them.

The V and J genes are TRBV14 and TRBJ2-3, with D maybe TRBD2 (5 bases). Germline CDR1 reads SGHDN; CDR2 reads FVKESK. The CDR3 has 16 amino acids. The V and J ends lost 0 bases and 5 bases respectively, with 15 bases between them. The CDR3 sequence: CASSQDASMREDTQYF. The CDR3 nucleotides are TGTGCCAGCAGCCAAGATGCTAGCATGCGAGAAGATACGCAGTATTTT. Full variable domain (remainder filled in from reference TRBV14 and TRBJ2-3): EAGVTQFPSHSVIEKGQTVTLRCDPISGHDNLYWYRRVMGKEIKFLLHFVKESKQDESGMPNNRFLAERTGGTYSTLKVQPAELEDSGVYFCASSQDASMREDTQYFGPGTRLTVL.

CDR3 in amino acids: CASSSGQVNPDTQYF. CDR3 sequence (DNA): TGTGCCAGCAGTTCAGGACAGGTAAATCCAGATACGCAGTATTTT. The chain is built from TRBV27 and TRBJ2-3; the match to TRBD1 covers 7 bases. The ends lost 4 bases at V and 4 bases at J; junction bases unmatched: 8. This CDR3 is built from 15 residues. Germline CDR1 MNHEY, CDR2 SMNVEV (reference sequence).

This clone is a singleton in its sample. This chain joins TRBV7-9 and TRBJ1-2, with TRBD1 matching 7 bases. CDR1 and CDR2 (germline): SEHNR, FQNEAQ (reference sequence). CDR3 length: 12 residues. V lost 6 bases and J lost 8; bases outside the gene matches: 6. CDR3 sequence (DNA): TGTGCCAGCAGTCCCAGGGGGGAAGGCTACACCTTC. Its translation is CASSPRGEGYTF.

CDR3 sequence (DNA): TGTGCCTGGAGTGAAGGTCGCCGGTATAGCAATCAGCCCCAGCATTTT. It yields the protein CAWSEGRRYSNQPQHF. The V call is TRBV30, the J call TRBJ1-5; D remains ambiguous. The germline CDR1 and CDR2 sequences are GTSNPN and SVGIG (reference sequence). CDR3 length equals 16 residues. V was trimmed by 1 base and J by 0 bases, leaving 13 bases between them. The variable domain in full, with the rest retrieved from reference TRBV30 and TRBJ1-5, is SQTIHQWPATLVQPVGSPLSLECTVEGTSNPNLYWYRQAAGRGLQLLFYSVGIGQISSEVPQNLSASRPQDRQFILSSKKLLLSDSGFYLCAWSEGRRYSNQPQHFGDGTRLSIL.

V is TRBV5-1 and J is TRBJ1-2; unclear D gene. V dropped 0 bases and J dropped 6 bases, with 15 bases sitting between them. Germline-derived CDR1 and CDR2 are SGHRS and YFSETQ. This CDR3 is 15 amino acids long. CDR3 sequence: CASSLVADSSDGYTF. CDR3 DNA sequence: TGCGCCAGCAGCTTGGTGGCCGATTCCTCGGATGGCTACACCTTC. Looking up the rest from reference TRBV5-1 and TRBJ1-2 gives the full variable domain: KAGVTQTPRYLIKTRGQQVTLSCSPISGHRSVSWYQQTPGQGLQFLFEYFSETQRNKGNFPGRFSGRQFSNSRSEMNVSTLELGDSALYLCASSLVADSSDGYTFGSGTRLTVV.

This sequence joins TRBV5-1 and TRBJ1-5; D gene ambiguous. This CDR3 is 13 amino acids long. Trimming took off 0 bases at V and 0 bases at J, with 1 base between the two ends. Per the germline V gene, CDR1 is SGHRS and CDR2 is YFSETQ. CDR3 nucleotides: TGCGCCAGCAGCTTGGATAGCAATCAGCCCCAGCATTTT. The encoded protein is CASSLDSNQPQHF.

The chain joins TRBV15 to TRBJ2-3, with D tentatively TRBD2 (5 bases). Germline CDR1 LNHNV, CDR2 YYDKDF (reference sequence). The CDR3 loop spans 17 amino acids. V was cut by 0 bases and J by 1 base, with 14 bases left in between. CDR3 DNA sequence: TGTGCCACCAGCAGAGACGGAGGTAGCTATGGCACAGATACGCAGTATTTT. As protein: CATSRDGGSYGTDTQYF.

This chain connects TRBV19 to TRBJ2-5; 13 bases line up with TRBD2. This CDR3 contains 16 residues. CDR1 is LNHDA, CDR2 SQIVND, per germline (reference sequence). Germline trimming cut 6 bases from V and 5 bases from J; bases unmatched to any gene: 9. CDR3 bases: TGTGCCAGTAGCCTTGGACTAGCGGGAGTGTGGGAGACCCAGTACTTC. It yields the protein CASSLGLAGVWETQYF.

J is TRBJ2-3 and V is TRBV29-1, with no clear D. The CDR3 is 12 residues long. Germline CDR1 is SQVTM and CDR2 is ANQGSEA. V gave up 1 base and J gave up 3 bases, with 5 bases separating them. The CDR3 nucleotides are TGCAGCGTTGAAGGAGAGACAGATACGCAGTATTTT. It yields the protein CSVEGETDTQYF.

This clone is a singleton in its sample. The chain links TRBV10-3 to TRBJ2-7, with 8 bases lining up with TRBD2. Losses at the gene ends were 4 bases for V and 0 bases for J; bases not matched to a gene: 5. The germline V gene has CDR1 ENHRY and CDR2 SYGVKD. This CDR3 has 15 amino acids. The CDR3 sequence is CAISGGSGTSYEQYF. CDR3 in DNA: TGTGCCATCAGTGGGGGTAGCGGGACCTCCTACGAGCAGTACTTC.

The chain combines TRBV19 with TRBJ1-2; D unclear. Looked up from germline, CDR1 is LNHDA and CDR2 is SQIVND (reference sequence). V was pared by 1 base and J by 5 bases, with 8 bases between. The CDR3 is 13 amino acids. CDR3: CASSIAQDYGYTF. The CDR3, as DNA: TGTGCCAGTAGTATAGCCCAGGATTATGGCTACACCTTC.

The J gene is TRBJ2-1, the V gene TRBV29-1; D is undetermined. This CDR3 is built from 11 residues. Germline V gene lookup returns CDR1 SQVTM and CDR2 ANQGSEA. V gave up 6 bases and J gave up 9 bases, with 12 bases separating them. DNA for the CDR3: TGCAGCGTATACTCGGCCGGTGAGCAGTTCTTC. It yields the protein CSVYSAGEQFF.

The V gene is TRBV6-5, the J gene TRBJ2-7; 12 nucleotides align to TRBD1. The germline V gene has CDR1 MNHEY and CDR2 SVGAGI. Germline trimming cut 2 bases from V and 4 bases from J; bases unmatched to any gene: 6. The CDR3 spans 16 residues. In DNA form, the CDR3 reads TGTGCCAGCAGTTACCGGGGGACAGGGGGCATTTACGAGCAGTACTTC. This gives the protein CASSYRGTGGIYEQYF.

Remarks on this clone: Other DNA sequences in this specimen translate into the identical CDR3. This chain uses TRBV15 with TRBJ2-7, with TRBD2 identical over 9 bases. V was pared by 1 base and J by 2 bases, with 0 bases of the junction left unmatched. This CDR3 is 14 amino acids long. The V gene's germline CDR1 is LNHNV and CDR2 YYDKDF (reference sequence). The CDR3 DNA reads as TGTGCCACCAGCAGAGGCGGGGGGGCCTACGAGCAGTACTTC. It is translated as CATSRGGGAYEQYF.

The chain carries TRBV28 and TRBJ2-1; TRBD2 is a possible D gene (6 bases). The germline V gene has CDR1 MDHEN and CDR2 SYDVKM. This CDR3 comprises 15 residues. Trimming took off 2 bases at V and 2 bases at J, with 10 bases between the two ends. In nucleotides, the CDR3 is TGTGCCAGCAGTTTAATTAGCGGAGCCTACAATGAGCAGTTCTTC. Its translation is CASSLISGAYNEQFF.

The chain employs TRBV13 and TRBJ2-7, with a possible D match to TRBD2 (8 bases). CDR1 and CDR2 from the germline V gene are PRHDT and FYEKMQ (reference sequence). The CDR3 runs 14 residues. The ends were cut back, 8 bases at V and 1 base at J, with 15 bases in the middle. The CDR3 sequence: CASGSGTDSYEQYF. CDR3 bases: TGTGCCAGCGGTAGCGGGACAGATTCCTACGAGCAGTACTTC. The full variable domain, completed using reference TRBV13 and TRBJ2-7, is AAGVIQSPRHLIKEKRETATLKCYPIPRHDTVYWYQQGPGQDPQFLISFYEKMQSDKGSIPDRFSAQQFSDYHSELNMSSLELGDSALYFCASGSGTDSYEQYFGPGTRLTVT.

V gene TRBV19 combines with J gene TRBJ1-5, with no clear D. The CDR3 is 13 residues long. The ends were cut back, 6 bases at V and 9 bases at J, with 15 bases in the middle. The germline CDR1 and CDR2 sequences are LNHDA and SQIVND (reference sequence). The CDR3 loop reads CASRIPGLGPQHF. The CDR3, as DNA: TGTGCCAGTAGGATTCCGGGTTTAGGGCCCCAGCATTTT. Drawing the rest from reference TRBV19 and TRBJ1-5, the complete variable domain is DGGITQSPKYLFRKEGQNVTLSCEQNLNHDAMYWYRQDPGQGLRLIYYSQIVNDFQKGDIAEGYSVSREKKESFPLTVTSAQKNPTAFYLCASRIPGLGPQHFGDGTRLSIL.

V is TRBV7-3 and J is TRBJ2-6; no reliable D call. CDR3 length: 17 residues. CDR1 and CDR2 from the germline V gene are SGHTA and FQGTGA. V lost 4 bases to trimming and J lost 0 bases, with 13 bases between them. CDR3 in amino acids: CASSSSGSRSGANVLTF. As DNA, the CDR3 is TGTGCCAGCAGCTCCTCCGGGTCTCGCTCTGGGGCCAACGTCCTGACTTTC.

This clone has a handful of counts. The chain uses TRBV18 and TRBJ1-1; the match to TRBD1 covers 7 bases. The CDR3 covers 15 residues. Germline CDR1 is KGHSH and CDR2 is LQKENI. V gave up 3 bases and J gave up 1 base; unmatched junction bases: 5. CDR3 DNA: TGTGCCAGCTCACCCCCGACAGGGAGGAACACTGAAGCTTTCTTT. Residues: CASSPPTGRNTEAFF.

On this clone: Distinct nucleotide sequences in the sample also encode this CDR3. J is TRBJ1-1 and V is TRBV7-3; D call uncertain. The CDR3 spans 13 residues. Germline-derived CDR1 and CDR2 are SGHTA and FQGTGA. V lost 2 bases and J 1 base, leaving 5 bases between the germline ends. The CDR3 nucleotides read TGTGCCAGCAGCTTAGGGCAGAACACTGAAGCTTTCTTT. Amino acids: CASSLGQNTEAFF.